The present T cell receptor (beta chain) was sequenced within a study of cytomegalovirus exposure and HLA in healthy donors. Findings of the study overall: No immune exposure information besides CMV serostatus was available.

In the PCR, 60 Vbeta and 13 Jbeta primers were used. The protocol was immunoSEQ multiplex PCR, while the TCRdb copy is restricted to in-frame clones and leaves out a portion. The data hold under 200,000 clones, with 70% to 80% observed a single time. Comment on this clone: What it recognizes is unknown.

The germline V gene has CDR1 SQVTM and CDR2 ANQGSEA. The V and J ends lost 4 bases and 6 bases respectively, with 13 bases between them. The length of the CDR3 is 12 residues. Donors showed nominal health when sampled, although they likely had unrecorded immune exposures. Sequencing was carried out using PBMCs. The chain carries TRBV29-1 and TRBJ2-7; TRBD1 is a possible D gene (6 bases). The TCR was taken from a man under 40 in good health and CMV-seronegative. The CDR3 DNA follows: TGCAGCGTTGGGGGGCGCCGTAGCGAGCAGTACTTC. This gives the protein CSVGGRRSEQYF.